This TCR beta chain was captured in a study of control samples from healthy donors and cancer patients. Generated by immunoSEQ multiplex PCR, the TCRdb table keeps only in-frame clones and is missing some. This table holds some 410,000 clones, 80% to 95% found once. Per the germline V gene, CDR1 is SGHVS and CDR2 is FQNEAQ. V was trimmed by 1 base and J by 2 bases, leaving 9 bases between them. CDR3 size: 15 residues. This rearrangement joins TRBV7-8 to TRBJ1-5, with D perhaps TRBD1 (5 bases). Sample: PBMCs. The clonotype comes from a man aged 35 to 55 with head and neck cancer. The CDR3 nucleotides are TGTGCCAGCAGCTTAGATCCGGGGGGCAATCAGCCCCAGCATTTT. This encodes CASSLDPGGNQPQHF.